This T cell receptor beta chain was retrieved from a study of read filtering for tumor transcriptome and immune sequencing. About the study: The cohort had over 16 men and approximately 15 women aged about 45 to 90, mean about 66 years. DNase treatment preceded whole-transcriptome library preparation. Study conclusions and caveats: Without single-read clonotypes, shared clonotype proportions correlated more between IR-seq and RNA-seq.

The library was built from about 0.4 ug RNA with molecular barcoded adaptors for alpha/delta and beta/gamma chains. TCRdb processed the reads anew with MiXCR; each CDR3 protein has one entry. The table records about 28,000 distinct CDR3 sequences, 13% to 15% of them present only once. The CDR3 has 15 residues. Germline CDR1 is SGHNT and CDR2 is YYREEE (reference sequence). Trimming removed 0 bases from V and 4 bases from J; junction bases left unmatched: 5. Remarks on this clonotype: Its matching antigen is unknown.

The TCR was taken from a donor aged 40 or over with multiple myeloma. Sample: a population of CD138-negative cells sorted from bone marrow. The chain combines TRBV5-4 with TRBJ2-3, with 7 nucleotides matching TRBD2. The CDR3 sequence: CASSLVAGVPDTQYF. The CDR3, as DNA: TGTGCCAGCAGCTTGGTTGCGGGAGTTCCAGATACGCAGTATTTT.